These 9 T cell receptor beta chains share one sample of origin, sequenced in a study of response to subunit inactivated influenza vaccine. TCRdb used MiXCR to reprocess the RT-PCR reads, holding one entry per CDR3 protein. The sample records just under 250,000 distinct CDR3 sequences, less than 15% being singletons. This material consisted of non-naive T cells sorted from PBMCs, taken around two weeks before vaccination. The receptors originated from a man between 45 and 60 years old who received an inactivated influenza vaccine.

The chain has TRBV6-1 and TRBJ2-7, with D perhaps matching TRBD2 (6 bases). Between the trimmed V and J ends, which lost 4 bases and 3 bases, there was a span of 13 bases. The CDR3 covers 14 residues. The germline CDR1 and CDR2 sequences are MNHNS and SASEGT. CDR3 protein: CASSAWGEIYEQYF. The CDR3 DNA sequence: TGTGCCAGCAGTGCGTGGGGGGAGATCTACGAGCAGTACTTC.

V usage is TRBV20-1 and J usage is TRBJ2-1; 8 nucleotides agree with TRBD1. Germline V CDR1 and CDR2: DFQATT, SNEGSKA (reference sequence). The CDR3 totals 15 residues. Losses at the gene ends were 3 bases for V and 6 bases for J; bases not matched to a gene: 10. The CDR3 coding sequence is TGCAGTGCTAGTTCTCAGGGGGCGAGTCCCAATGAGCAGTTCTTC. Its protein product is CSASSQGASPNEQFF.

This clonotype was detected many times. V and J are TRBV20-1 and TRBJ2-1, with a weak D call TRBD1 (6 bases). V lost 0 bases to trimming and J lost 5 bases, with 14 bases between them. The CDR3 totals 15 residues. Germline V lookup: CDR1 DFQATT, CDR2 SNEGSKA (reference sequence). CDR3 amino acids: CSARDPAGADNEQFF. The CDR3, as DNA: TGCAGTGCTAGAGATCCAGCAGGGGCGGACAATGAGCAGTTCTTC.

The chain has TRBV5-1 and TRBJ1-1; possible D gene TRBD1, 5 bases. The germline CDR1 and CDR2 sequences are SGHRS and YFSETQ. CDR3 length: 15 residues. V lost 4 bases, J lost 4 bases, and 17 bases lay in between. In DNA form, the CDR3 reads TGCGCCAGCAGCGTCGCAGGAGGGGTATTCACTGAAGCTTTCTTT. This codes for CASSVAGGVFTEAFF.

This clonotype has only a few counts. The chain links TRBV7-9 to TRBJ2-7, with D tentatively TRBD1 or TRBD2 (5 bases each). Per germline, CDR1 SEHNR and CDR2 FQNEAQ (reference sequence). The CDR3 is 14 amino acids. The V end was cut by 8 bases, the J end by 6 bases, with 20 bases between. The CDR3 coding sequence is TGTGCCAGCGCCGGGACGTTGGGAGAAGCCGAGCAGTACTTC. It specifies CASAGTLGEAEQYF.

This clonotype turned up a few times. The chain has TRBV7-3 and TRBJ1-2; 9 bases are a match to TRBD1. Germline V gene data show CDR1 as SGHTA and CDR2 as FQGTGA. CDR3 length equals 14 residues. The J segment lost 6 bases and the V segment lost 5 bases, leaving 7 bases of the junction unmatched. The DNA for the CDR3 is TGTGCCAGCAGCCCGACAGGGGGTGTGGATGGCTACACCTTC. Translation: CASSPTGGVDGYTF.

This clonotype was seen repeatedly, ten times or more. CDR3 in amino acids: CASSLGPTNAYEQYF. In nucleotides, the CDR3 is TGTGCCAGCAGTTTAGGCCCCACCAACGCTTACGAGCAGTACTTC. The V call is TRBV12-3 or TRBV12-4, the J call TRBJ2-7; D is ambiguous. The CDR3 is 15 residues long. Trimming took 1 base from V and 4 from J, leaving 14 bases between them.

This clonotype came up many times. The chain carries TRBV10-3 and TRBJ2-1; TRBD1 matches 9 bases. Trimming cost V 5 bases and J 0 bases; bases outside gene matches: 2. Looked up from germline, CDR1 is ENHRY and CDR2 is SYGVKD. The length of the CDR3 is 15 residues. The DNA of the CDR3 is TGTGCCATCAGTCAGGACAGGGGCTCCTACAATGAGCAGTTCTTC. It encodes CAISQDRGSYNEQFF.

This clonotype was picked up many times. This chain links TRBV15 with TRBJ1-2; D perhaps matches TRBD1 (5 bases). The CDR3 has 13 amino acids. The V and J ends lost 5 bases and 8 bases respectively, with 15 bases between them. Germline CDR1 is LNHNV and CDR2 is YYDKDF (reference sequence). The CDR3: CATSGGREDGYTF. As DNA, the CDR3 is TGTGCCACCAGCGGAGGCAGGGAAGACGGCTACACCTTC. Full variable domain (missing parts from reference TRBV15 and TRBJ1-2): DAMVIQNPRYQVTQFGKPVTLSCSQTLNHNVMYWYQQKSSQAPKLLFHYYDKDFNNEADTPDNFQSRRPNTSFCFLDIRSPGLGDTAMYLCATSGGREDGYTFGSGTRLTVV.